Below are 28 T cell receptor beta chains sequenced from a single sample in a study of human T cells and chemical hapten exposure (dated by TCRdb to about 2021). The library came from 5' RACE. Sequencing took place on an Illumina MiSeq. TCRdb trimmed the raw reads at Q25, called clones with MiXCR and kept productive beta chains. Rows matching on CDR3 protein sequence are summarized as one entry with the most common DNA and genes. Present in this sample are roughly 81,000 distinct CDR3 sequences, roughly 15% of which were seen just once. 6.8% of the sample rests with the top ten. Total RNA was extracted from unfractionated whole blood collected in Tempus Blood RNA tubes. These receptors were collected from a female donor in good health.

This clonotype was observed a handful of times. The chain couples TRBV2 to TRBJ2-3, with TRBD2 matching over 7 bases. Germline CDR1 reads SNHLY; CDR2 reads FYNNEI. This CDR3 has 15 amino acids. V lost 7 bases and J lost 4; bases outside the gene matches: 11. CDR3 bases: TGTGCCAGCAAAAATTTGGCGGGAGATGCAGATACGCAGTATTTT. Protein product: CASKNLAGDADTQYF.

The chain couples TRBV5-4 to TRBJ2-4; 9 nucleotides match TRBD2. Per the germline V gene, CDR1 is SGHNT and CDR2 is YYREEE (reference sequence). The CDR3 is 16 amino acids. V lost 2 bases and J lost 3; bases outside the gene matches: 6. For the CDR3, the DNA is TGTGCCAGCAGCTTTAGCGGGAGTGGGGTCAAAAACATTCAGTACTTC. Protein sequence: CASSFSGSGVKNIQYF.

The chain combines TRBV28 with TRBJ1-1; D unresolved. Trimming left V 5 bases short and J 1 base short, with 11 bases between. Germline CDR1 is MDHEN and CDR2 is SYDVKM. CDR3 size: 14 residues. CDR3 sequence reads: CASSPPAANTEAFF. The CDR3 region has the DNA TGTGCCAGCAGTCCCCCGGCAGCGAACACTGAAGCTTTCTTT. Full variable domain (missing parts from reference TRBV28 and TRBJ1-1): DVKVTQSSRYLVKRTGEKVFLECVQDMDHENMFWYRQDPGLGLRLIYFSYDVKMKEKGDIPEGYSVSREKKERFSLILESASTNQTSMYLCASSPPAANTEAFFGQGTRLTVV.

This clonotype has a count of ten or more. The J gene is TRBJ1-2, the V gene TRBV12-3 or TRBV12-4, with 8 nucleotides matching TRBD1. Unmatched junction bases numbered 5, after V lost 4 bases and J lost 7 bases. The CDR3 runs to 13 residues. The CDR3 region is CASSYQGAFGYTF. In nucleotides, the CDR3 is TGTGCCAGCAGTTATCAGGGGGCTTTTGGCTACACCTTC.

This clonotype has more than one count but fewer than ten. The gene calls are TRBV10-3 and TRBJ2-5; D unclear. This CDR3 is built from 14 residues. Germline CDR1 reads ENHRY; CDR2 reads SYGVKD. Trimming removed 2 bases at V and 0 bases at J, with 7 bases between. Here the CDR3 DNA reads TGTGCCATCAGTGAGCGAGAATACCAAGAGACCCAGTACTTC. This sequence encodes CAISEREYQETQYF.

The genes are TRBV6-1 and TRBJ1-1; a weak D match, TRBD1 (6 bases). Trimming stripped 4 bases from V and 1 base from J, with 7 bases between. This CDR3 is 13 amino acids long. Germline V gene lookup returns CDR1 MNHNS and CDR2 SASEGT. The CDR3 here is CASSAGQNTEAFF. As DNA, the CDR3 is TGTGCCAGCAGTGCGGGACAGAACACTGAAGCTTTCTTT.

This chain connects TRBV20-1 to TRBJ1-2, with D unclear. V dropped 4 bases and J dropped 7 bases, with 10 bases sitting between them. The CDR3 loop spans 11 amino acids. Germline CDR1 and CDR2: DFQATT and SNEGSKA (reference sequence). In nucleotides, the CDR3 is TGCAGTGCTATCGAAGGTGCTGGCTACACCTTC. Its translation: CSAIEGAGYTF.

This clonotype has just a few counts. V is TRBV15 and J is TRBJ1-2; no definite D call. The CDR3 spans 13 residues. V was pared by 1 base and J by 8 bases, with 11 bases between. Per germline, CDR1 LNHNV and CDR2 YYDKDF (reference sequence). CDR3 loop: CATSRGEYEGYTF. As DNA, the CDR3 is TGTGCCACCAGCAGAGGGGAATATGAGGGCTACACCTTC.

J is TRBJ1-1 and V is TRBV7-8; TRBD1 is a possible D gene (5 bases). This CDR3 spans 16 amino acids. The V gene lost 4 bases and the J gene lost 5 bases, with 20 bases spanning the gap. Germline V gene sequence: CDR1 SGHVS, CDR2 FQNEAQ. The DNA for the CDR3 is TGTGCCAGCAGCTCCGGGACCATTTCGGGGGGAACTGAAGCTTTCTTT. Translated: CASSSGTISGGTEAFF.

The chain is built from TRBV6-2 or TRBV6-3 and TRBJ1-2; a weak D match, TRBD1 (6 bases). Germline V gives CDR1 MNHEY, CDR2 SVGEGT. The V end was cut by 6 bases, the J end by 5 bases, with 10 bases between. The CDR3 loop spans 12 amino acids. DNA for the CDR3: TGTGCCAGCAGCCAACAGGGATATGGCTACACCTTC. It is translated as CASSQQGYGYTF.

The chain combines TRBV7-8 with TRBJ2-7; 8 bases line up with TRBD1. CDR3 size: 14 residues. V lost 6 bases, J lost 2 bases, and 6 bases stayed unmatched. The germline CDR1 and CDR2 sequences are SGHVS and FQNEAQ. The CDR3 protein is CASRPGTGPYEQYF. The CDR3 coding sequence is TGTGCCAGCAGGCCCGGGACAGGCCCCTACGAGCAGTACTTC.

This clonotype has more than one count but fewer than ten. V usage is TRBV30 and J usage is TRBJ2-7; maybe TRBD2 (5 bases). The CDR3 sequence is 14 residues long. V lost 3 bases, J lost 3 bases, and 15 bases lay in between. CDR1 GTSNPN and CDR2 SVGIG come from the germline V gene (reference sequence). The CDR3 coding sequence is TGTGCCTGGAGCCTGGGCCTAGGAGGCTACGAGCAGTACTTC. Translation: CAWSLGLGGYEQYF.

This clonotype was counted ten times or more. The CDR3 coding sequence is TGTGCCAGCAGCTTGCCCCCAGTTGAAGCTTTCTTT. Translation gives CASSLPPVEAFF. V is TRBV5-4 and J is TRBJ1-1; D not resolved. Per germline, CDR1 SGHNT and CDR2 YYREEE (reference sequence). This CDR3 has 12 amino acids. Trimming removed 1 base at V and 7 bases at J, with 8 bases between.

This clonotype has a handful of counts. The chain recombines TRBV30 with TRBJ1-1; D gene ambiguous. Germline assignment: CDR1 GTSNPN and CDR2 SVGIG (reference sequence). V gave up 3 bases and J gave up 5 bases, with 10 bases separating them. This CDR3 has 12 amino acids. The CDR3 sequence is CAWRTGITEAFF. CDR3 coding DNA: TGTGCCTGGAGAACGGGGATTACTGAAGCTTTCTTT.

V is TRBV6-1 and J is TRBJ2-1; D possibly uses TRBD1 or TRBD2 (5 bases each). The V end was cut by 11 bases, the J end by 6 bases, with 17 bases between. CDR3 length: 13 residues. Germline V CDR1 and CDR2: MNHNS, SASEGT. CDR3 loop: CAAEGTLGNEQFF. In DNA, the CDR3 is TGTGCCGCTGAAGGGACCCTGGGCAATGAGCAGTTCTTC.

The chain links TRBV2 to TRBJ2-2; 7 positions match TRBD1. CDR1 is SNHLY and CDR2 is FYNNEI in the germline V gene. The junction had 6 bases not matched to a gene; V was cut back by 8 bases and J by 0 bases. CDR3 length equals 15 residues. The CDR3 nucleotides read TGTGCCAGCCTAAAGGACAGGACGAACACCGGGGAGCTGTTTTTT. Translation: CASLKDRTNTGELFF. Full variable domain (outside the CDR3, taken from reference TRBV2 and TRBJ2-2): EPEVTQTPSHQVTQMGQEVILRCVPISNHLYFYWYRQILGQKVEFLVSFYNNEISEKSEIFDDQFSVERPDGSNFTLKIRSTKLEDSAMYFCASLKDRTNTGELFFGEGSRLTVL.

This clonotype has more than one count but fewer than ten. The chain recombines TRBV3-1 with TRBJ2-1; D ambiguous. The length of the CDR3 is 13 residues. Germline CDR1 and CDR2: LGHDT and YNNKEL (reference sequence). Trimming stripped 1 base from V and 4 bases from J, with 5 bases between. The CDR3 spells CASSQVGYNEQFF. CDR3 nucleotides: TGTGCCAGCAGCCAAGTCGGTTACAATGAGCAGTTCTTC.

The genes are TRBV29-1 and TRBJ1-1; a weak D match, TRBD1 (6 bases). V was pared by 8 bases and J by 1 base, with 17 bases between. The CDR3 has 14 amino acids. The germline CDR1 and CDR2 sequences are SQVTM and ANQGSEA. The CDR3 DNA sequence: TGCAGCCTCCGGGACACTTCCGGGAACACTGAAGCTTTCTTT. Translating it yields CSLRDTSGNTEAFF.

The genes are TRBV7-8 and TRBJ2-1; D is ambiguous. CDR3 size: 15 residues. The V and J ends lost 1 base and 6 bases respectively, with 13 bases between them. Germline-derived CDR1 and CDR2 are SGHVS and FQNEAQ. CDR3 sequence: CASSLVSTISNEQFF. The DNA of the CDR3 is TGTGCCAGCAGCTTAGTATCCACGATATCCAATGAGCAGTTCTTC.

V gene TRBV10-1 combines with J gene TRBJ2-2; tentatively, D is TRBD1 (6 bases). This CDR3 contains 15 residues. Between the trimmed V and J ends, which lost 5 bases and 3 bases, there was a span of 13 bases. CDR1 and CDR2 (germline): WNHNN, SYGVQD (reference sequence). The CDR3 protein is CASSPTGTDTGELFF. CDR3 nucleotide sequence: TGCGCCAGCAGTCCAACAGGGACCGACACCGGGGAGCTGTTTTTT.

This clonotype was counted only a few times. This chain connects TRBV6-5 to TRBJ1-5; unclear D gene. CDR3 length: 15 residues. V lost 6 bases, J lost 0 bases, and 12 bases lay in between. Per the germline V gene, CDR1 is MNHEY and CDR2 is SVGAGI. The CDR3 sequence: CASSLDGYSNQPQHF. CDR3 coding DNA: TGTGCCAGCAGCCTGGACGGCTATAGCAATCAGCCCCAGCATTTT.

The V gene is TRBV20-1, the J gene TRBJ2-2; 7 bases are shared with TRBD1. This CDR3 spans 17 amino acids. J was trimmed by 4 bases and V by 0 bases; bases with no gene match: 11. The germline CDR1 and CDR2 sequences are DFQATT and SNEGSKA (reference sequence). In DNA, the CDR3 is TGCAGTGCTAGAGATGGTGGCAGGGGGAAGACCACCGGGGAGCTGTTTTTT. It encodes CSARDGGRGKTTGELFF.

In its sample, this clonotype was seen a few times. The rearrangement links TRBV30 to TRBJ2-1, with D possibly being TRBD2 (6 bases). The germline V and J ends were trimmed by 1 base and 0 bases, with 22 bases remaining between them. This CDR3 region has 19 residues. Germline lookup yields CDR1 GTSNPN and CDR2 SVGIG (reference sequence). The CDR3 loop reads CAWSGRTGEKRSSYNEQFF. The DNA for the CDR3 is TGTGCCTGGAGTGGCCGGACGGGAGAGAAACGTAGCTCCTACAATGAGCAGTTCTTC.

V is TRBV20-1 and J is TRBJ2-7; 8 bases align to TRBD1. This CDR3 contains 13 residues. Per germline, CDR1 DFQATT and CDR2 SNEGSKA (reference sequence). The V segment lost 4 bases and the J segment 2 bases; nucleotides outside the gene matches: 4. The CDR3 sequence is CSAIQGATYEQYF. The DNA for the CDR3 is TGCAGTGCTATTCAGGGGGCGACCTACGAGCAGTACTTC.

V usage is TRBV11-2 and J usage is TRBJ2-5; 9 nucleotides align to TRBD2. The germline gives CDR1 SGHAT, CDR2 FQNNGV. The CDR3 runs 15 residues. V was pared by 4 bases and J by 0 bases, with 3 bases of the junction left unmatched. The CDR3 reads CASSSSGRYQETQYF. For the CDR3, the DNA is TGTGCCAGCAGCTCCAGCGGGAGGTACCAAGAGACCCAGTACTTC.

This clonotype showed up just a few times. The chain carries TRBV20-1 and TRBJ2-1; 13 nucleotides line up with TRBD2. CDR1 and CDR2 (germline): DFQATT, SNEGSKA (reference sequence). The CDR3 length is 19 residues. With V trimmed by 6 bases and J by 1 base, 15 bases remained unmatched. In nucleotides, the CDR3 is TGCAGTGCAACGAACTTCCTATCGACTAGCGGGGGGTCCTACAATGAGCAGTTCTTC. This translates into CSATNFLSTSGGSYNEQFF.

The chain has TRBV30 and TRBJ1-5; unclear D gene. The V gene's germline CDR1 is GTSNPN and CDR2 SVGIG (reference sequence). Trimming took 5 bases from V and 7 from J, leaving 15 bases between them. The CDR3 is made up of 13 amino acids. CDR3 loop: CAWGQFERQPQHF. Here the CDR3 DNA reads TGTGCCTGGGGCCAGTTTGAGCGGCAGCCCCAGCATTTT.

Only a few counts were recorded for this clonotype. The chain links TRBV5-6 to TRBJ2-7, with 8 bases lining up with TRBD1. The CDR3 contains 15 residues. After removal of 3 bases from V and 3 bases from J, the junction contained 8 bases not matched to a gene. CDR1 SGHDT and CDR2 YYEEEE come from the germline V gene. The DNA of the CDR3 is TGTGCCAGCAGCTGGAGGACAGGGCCTCACTACGAGCAGTACTTC. Its translation: CASSWRTGPHYEQYF.